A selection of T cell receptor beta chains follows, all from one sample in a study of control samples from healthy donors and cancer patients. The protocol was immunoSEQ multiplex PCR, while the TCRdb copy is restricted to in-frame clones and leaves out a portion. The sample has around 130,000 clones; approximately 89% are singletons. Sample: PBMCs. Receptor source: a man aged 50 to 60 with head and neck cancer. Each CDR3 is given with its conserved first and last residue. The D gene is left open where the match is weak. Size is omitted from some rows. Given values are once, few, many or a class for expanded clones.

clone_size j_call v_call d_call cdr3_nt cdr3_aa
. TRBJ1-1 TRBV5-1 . TGCGCCAGCAGCCGGGGGTCCACGGCCACTGAAGCTTTCTTT CASSRGSTATEAFF
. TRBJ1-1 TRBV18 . TGTGCCAGCTCACCACCGAGCGGTGGCGGCACTGAAGCTTTCTTT CASSPPSGGGTEAFF
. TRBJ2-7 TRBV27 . TGTGCCAGCAGTGTCCATCGCTTGGAAGGGGACGAGCAGTACTTC CASSVHRLEGDEQYF
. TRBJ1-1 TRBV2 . TGTGCCAGCAGTAAAAGGACCGAGAACACTGAAGCTTTCTTT CASSKRTENTEAFF
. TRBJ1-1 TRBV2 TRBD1 TGTGCCAGCAGGGAGTCAGGGGGCATGAACACTGAAGCTTTCTTT CASRESGGMNTEAFF
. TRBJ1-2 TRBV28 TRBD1 TGTGCCAGCAGTACCGGACAGGGAGGTGGCTACACCTTC CASSTGQGGGYTF
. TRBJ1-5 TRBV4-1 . TGCGCCAGCAGCCAAGGCCCCCAGGAAGGGTATGATCAGCCCCAGCATTTT CASSQGPQEGYDQPQHF
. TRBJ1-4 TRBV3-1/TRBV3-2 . TGTGCCAGCAGCCAAGATCTGGGTACCCATGAAAAACTGTTTTTT CASSQDLGTHEKLFF
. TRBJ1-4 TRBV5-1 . TGCGCCAGCAGCTTACAGGCCGCGAATGAAAAACTGTTTTTT CASSLQAANEKLFF
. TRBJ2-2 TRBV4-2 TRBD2 TGTGCCAGCAGCCTTTTATACAGCGGGGGCCCGACGGGCGGGGAGCTGTTTTTT CASSLLYSGGPTGGELFF
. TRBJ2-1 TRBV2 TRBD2 TGTGCCAGCAGTGAAGGTCCAGCGGGAGCAATAGAGCAGTTCTTC CASSEGPAGAIEQFF
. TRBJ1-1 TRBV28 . TGTGCCAGCGGGGTCAGGCAGAACACTGAAGCTTTCTTT CASGVRQNTEAFF
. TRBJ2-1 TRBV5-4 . TGTGCCAGCAGCTTGGGGGAAAGGACTTTTTCCTACAATGAGCAGTTCTTC CASSLGERTFSYNEQFF
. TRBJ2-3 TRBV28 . TGTGCCAGCAGCTCTGGGGCCCCGCCGGATACGCAGTATTTT CASSSGAPPDTQYF
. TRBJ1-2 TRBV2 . TGTGCCAGCATTACCCGGGCGGAGTATGGCTACACCTTC CASITRAEYGYTF
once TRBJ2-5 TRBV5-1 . TGCGCCAGCAGCTGGGGGGCAGAAGAGACCCAGTACTTC CASSWGAEETQYF
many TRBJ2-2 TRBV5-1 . TGCGCCAGCAGCTTGAGCCCTCGGGGAGGAGGCACCGGGGAGCTGTTTTTT CASSLSPRGGGTGELFF
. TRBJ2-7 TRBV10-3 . TGTGCCATCAGTGACAGTAGCTACGAGCAGTACTTC CAISDSSYEQYF
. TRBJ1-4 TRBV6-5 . TGTGCCAGCAGTTACTCGTATTCGGGGGGAGGAAAAAAACTGTTTTTT CASSYSYSGGGKKLFF
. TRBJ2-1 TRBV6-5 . TGTGCCAGCAGTTTAAGGACGGTGAGCTCCTACAATGAGCAGTTCTTC CASSLRTVSSYNEQFF
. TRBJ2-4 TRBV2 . TGTGCCAGCAGTCTGCGGACAGAACCCATTCAGTACTTC CASSLRTEPIQYF
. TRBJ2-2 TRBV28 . TGTGCCAGCAGTTTATTGTGGGCCGGGGAGCTGTTTTTT CASSLLWAGELFF
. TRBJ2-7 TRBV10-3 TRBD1 TGTGCCATCAGTGAGTCGGGACAGGGGACCTACGAGCAGTACTTC CAISESGQGTYEQYF